This T cell receptor beta chain was identified during a study of blood T cell repertoires in COVID-19. At the level of the study: Among Cohort 3 donors, those recovered had two negative PCRs, clearance, or symptom resolution.

V dropped 3 bases and J dropped 4 bases, with 7 bases sitting between them. The CDR3 has 13 amino acids. CDR1 is SNHLY and CDR2 is FYNNEI in the germline V gene. Data came from immunoSEQ multiplex PCR; TCRdb stores just in-frame clones and leaves some out. The sample shows hundreds of thousands of clones, around 90% of them seen only once. The material sequenced was PBMCs or T cells enriched from blood (not recorded which). The sequence was collected from a woman aged 60-75 years in a cohort exposed to, infected with or recovered from COVID-19 (not recorded which). The V gene is TRBV2, the J gene TRBJ1-5; perhaps TRBD1 as D (6 bases). Here the CDR3 DNA reads TGTGCCAGCAGTGACAGGGGAAATCAGCCCCAGCATTTT. Amino acid sequence: CASSDRGNQPQHF.